This is a list of T cell receptor beta chains from one sample in a study of T cell changes during pregnancy in multiple sclerosis. Clones were read by immunoSEQ multiplex PCR, and TCRdb kept only the in-frame ones, dropping some. The sample lists more than 55,000 clones, around nine tenths seen once, with about 1.8% in the top ten. This material consisted of peripheral blood, taken after pregnancy. The receptors here all came from a female donor with multiple sclerosis, enrolled in a pregnancy study. The CDR3 runs from the conserved cysteine through the conserved F or W. Fields, in order: CDR3 length, D gene, V gene, clone size, J gene, CDR3 DNA, CDR3 protein. A D gene is named only where the DNA matches it firmly. Where a row states a size, it is once, few, many or the class of an expanded clone; other rows omit it.

length: 14; D: TRBD2; V: TRBV5-1; size: -; J: TRBJ2-5; DNA: TGCGCCAGCAGCGTGACTAGCGGGGTGAGGGAGCAGTACTTC; CDR3: CASSVTSGVREQYF
length: 11; D: -; V: TRBV6-1; size: -; J: TRBJ1-4; DNA: TGTGCCAGCAGTTATAGGGGAAAACTGTTTTTT; CDR3: CASSYRGKLFF
length: 13; D: TRBD1; V: TRBV19; size: -; J: TRBJ1-2; DNA: TGTGCCAGTAGTATTGGACAGGACTATGGCTACACCTTC; CDR3: CASSIGQDYGYTF
length: 15; D: TRBD1; V: TRBV6-6; size: -; J: TRBJ2-4; DNA: TGTGCCAGCAGCCGGACAGGGAAGGCCAAAAACATTCAGTACTTC; CDR3: CASSRTGKAKNIQYF
length: 13; D: -; V: TRBV6-1; size: -; J: TRBJ1-1; DNA: TGTGCCAGCAGGTCGACAGTGAACACTGAAGCTTTCTTT; CDR3: CASRSTVNTEAFF
length: 13; D: -; V: TRBV19; size: -; J: TRBJ1-5; DNA: TGTGCCAGTAGTCACAGTAGCAATCAGCCCCAGCATTTT; CDR3: CASSHSSNQPQHF
length: 14; D: -; V: TRBV6-5; size: once; J: TRBJ1-1; DNA: TGTGCCAGCAGTTACTCGGGCCGGGGGGCTGAAGCTTTCTTT; CDR3: CASSYSGRGAEAFF
length: 14; D: TRBD2; V: TRBV2; size: -; J: TRBJ2-1; DNA: TGTGCCAGCAGTGCTCTAGCGGGCTACAATGAGCAGTTCTTC; CDR3: CASSALAGYNEQFF
length: 15; D: -; V: TRBV10-3; size: -; J: TRBJ1-2; DNA: TGTGCCATCAGTGAGTGGCAGGGGCATAACTATGGCTACACCTTC; CDR3: CAISEWQGHNYGYTF
length: 16; D: TRBD1; V: TRBV19; size: -; J: TRBJ1-5; DNA: TGTGCCAGTAGTATCCCTCGACAGGGAAGGAATCAGCCCCAGCATTTT; CDR3: CASSIPRQGRNQPQHF
length: 12; D: -; V: TRBV6-6; size: -; J: TRBJ2-7; DNA: TGTGCCAGCACTCCAGGGACCTACGAGCAGTACTTC; CDR3: CASTPGTYEQYF
length: 15; D: -; V: TRBV5-1; size: -; J: TRBJ1-1; DNA: TGCGCCAGCAGCTTGGCGGAGGGGATGGACGGTGAAGCTTTCTTT; CDR3: CASSLAEGMDGEAFF
length: 15; D: -; V: TRBV6-5; size: -; J: TRBJ1-2; DNA: TGTGCCAGCAGAGCGGGACGGACATTTTCCGATGGCTACACCTTC; CDR3: CASRAGRTFSDGYTF
length: 14; D: TRBD1; V: TRBV11-1; size: -; J: TRBJ1-1; DNA: TGTGCCAGCAGCTTGGTTACAGGGGAGGCTGAAGCTTTCTTT; CDR3: CASSLVTGEAEAFF
length: 14; D: TRBD1; V: TRBV5-1; size: -; J: TRBJ1-2; DNA: TGCGCCAGCAGTTTGAGGGGACAGGGTGACGGCTACACCTTC; CDR3: CASSLRGQGDGYTF
length: 17; D: TRBD2; V: TRBV9; size: -; J: TRBJ2-2; DNA: TGTGCCAGCAGCGTAGAACCTAGCGGGGGGGCCACCGGGGAGCTGTTTTTT; CDR3: CASSVEPSGGATGELFF
length: 18; D: -; V: TRBV9; size: -; J: TRBJ2-2; DNA: TGTGCCAGCAGCGTAGAAGAGGGGGGGCGATCGGACACCGGGGAGCTGTTTTTT; CDR3: CASSVEEGGRSDTGELFF
length: 14; D: -; V: TRBV5-1; size: -; J: TRBJ2-5; DNA: TGCGCCAGCAGCTTGGGGGCCGGAAAAGAGACCCAGTACTTC; CDR3: CASSLGAGKETQYF
length: 12; D: -; V: TRBV28; size: -; J: TRBJ1-5; DNA: TGTGCCAGCGGTCTACCCGATCAGCCCCAGCATTTT; CDR3: CASGLPDQPQHF
length: 15; D: -; V: TRBV18; size: -; J: TRBJ2-3; DNA: TGTGCCAGCTCACTGATCAGGCAGGGGACAGATACGCAGTATTTT; CDR3: CASSLIRQGTDTQYF
length: 12; D: -; V: TRBV7-8; size: -; J: TRBJ1-1; DNA: TGTGCCAGCAGCTTCAGGGACACTGAAGCTTTCTTT; CDR3: CASSFRDTEAFF
length: 15; D: TRBD2; V: TRBV6-1; size: few; J: TRBJ2-1; DNA: TGTGCCAGCAGTGAAGACAGCGGGAAATACAATGAGCAGTTCTTC; CDR3: CASSEDSGKYNEQFF
length: 13; D: -; V: TRBV5-8; size: -; J: TRBJ2-7; DNA: TGTGCCAGCAGTCCAATGGACACCTACGAGCAGTACTTC; CDR3: CASSPMDTYEQYF
length: 13; D: -; V: TRBV15; size: -; J: TRBJ1-4; DNA: TGTGCCACCAGCAGAGATCCAATGGAAAAACTGTTTTTT; CDR3: CATSRDPMEKLFF
length: 12; D: -; V: TRBV28; size: -; J: TRBJ1-2; DNA: TGTGCCAGCAGTATGGGAGGGGGTGGCTACACCTTC; CDR3: CASSMGGGGYTF
length: 15; D: -; V: TRBV7-3; size: -; J: TRBJ1-6; DNA: TGTGCCAGCAGCTTAATTGGGGGGGGCGCAGGTCCCCTCCACTTT; CDR3: CASSLIGGGAGPLHF
length: 13; D: -; V: TRBV6-4; size: -; J: TRBJ2-3; DNA: TGTGCCAGCAGCAGAGGCCCGTCAGATACGCAGTATTTT; CDR3: CASSRGPSDTQYF
length: 14; D: -; V: TRBV28; size: -; J: TRBJ2-1; DNA: TGTGCCAGCAGCAGACTAGGCTCCTACAATGAGCAGTTCTTC; CDR3: CASSRLGSYNEQFF
length: 14; D: TRBD2; V: TRBV6-5; size: -; J: TRBJ2-1; DNA: TGTGCCAGCAAGAGGGCGGGGGGGCGGGGTGAGCAGTTCTTC; CDR3: CASKRAGGRGEQFF
length: 19; D: -; V: TRBV18; size: -; J: TRBJ1-3; DNA: TGTGCCAGCTCACGAACTCTAACACAGGGTTGGGATTCTGGAAACACCATATATTTT; CDR3: CASSRTLTQGWDSGNTIYF
length: 16; D: TRBD1; V: TRBV19; size: -; J: TRBJ2-7; DNA: TGTGCCAGTAGTATTGATCGGACAGGGGGCATATACGAGCAGTACTTC; CDR3: CASSIDRTGGIYEQYF
length: 14; D: TRBD1; V: TRBV6-4; size: -; J: TRBJ1-2; DNA: TGTGCCAGCAGTAAGGACAGGGGGCGCGGGGGCTACACCTTC; CDR3: CASSKDRGRGGYTF
length: 14; D: -; V: TRBV7-6; size: -; J: TRBJ2-3; DNA: TGTGCCAGCACGGCCCTGGAGGGGTCAGATACGCAGTATTTT; CDR3: CASTALEGSDTQYF
length: 14; D: -; V: TRBV7-9; size: -; J: TRBJ1-2; DNA: TGTGCCAGCAGCTTACTCCGGGGTTCTGGAGGCTACACCTTC; CDR3: CASSLLRGSGGYTF
length: 13; D: -; V: TRBV18; size: -; J: TRBJ2-3; DNA: TGTGCCAGCTCACCACGGGGGGTAGATACGCAGTATTTT; CDR3: CASSPRGVDTQYF
length: 14; D: TRBD1; V: TRBV5-1; size: -; J: TRBJ2-5; DNA: TGCGCCAGCAGCCGTCAGGGGGCCCAAGAGACCCAGTACTTC; CDR3: CASSRQGAQETQYF
length: 15; D: -; V: TRBV7-3; size: -; J: TRBJ2-1; DNA: TGTGCCAGCAGCTTTTCTCGCGGGGAATACAATGAGCAGTTCTTC; CDR3: CASSFSRGEYNEQFF
length: 13; D: TRBD2; V: TRBV11-2; size: -; J: TRBJ2-7; DNA: TGTGCCAGCAGCCCCTTGGGAGGGGACGAGCAGTACTTC; CDR3: CASSPLGGDEQYF
length: 13; D: -; V: TRBV5-1; size: once; J: TRBJ1-5; DNA: TGCGCCAGCAGTCCCGGGGGGGATCAGCCCCAGCATTTT; CDR3: CASSPGGDQPQHF
length: 14; D: TRBD2; V: TRBV5-1; size: -; J: TRBJ2-3; DNA: TGCGCCAGCAGCTTGGGACTAGCCACAGATACGCAGTATTTT; CDR3: CASSLGLATDTQYF
length: 14; D: TRBD1; V: TRBV18; size: -; J: TRBJ2-7; DNA: TGTGCCAGCTCACTTAGGACAGGTTTGGACGAGCAGTACTTC; CDR3: CASSLRTGLDEQYF
length: 17; D: -; V: TRBV7-2; size: -; J: TRBJ2-2; DNA: TGTGCCAGCAGCTTAGCGTTCGGGACAATGAACACCGGGGAGCTGTTTTTT; CDR3: CASSLAFGTMNTGELFF
length: 17; D: -; V: TRBV14; size: -; J: TRBJ2-7; DNA: TGTGCCAGCAGCCAGGTCTCCCCGGGGAGGACTACCTACGAGCAGTACTTC; CDR3: CASSQVSPGRTTYEQYF
length: 17; D: -; V: TRBV6-1; size: once; J: TRBJ1-4; DNA: TGTGCCAGCAGTGCGTCACCGCCCCGACGGGCTAATGAAAAACTGTTTTTT; CDR3: CASSASPPRRANEKLFF
length: 16; D: -; V: TRBV7-9; size: -; J: TRBJ1-1; DNA: TGTGCCAGCAGCCAGATCTATAGCAGGGAGAACACTGAAGCTTTCTTT; CDR3: CASSQIYSRENTEAFF
length: 15; D: -; V: TRBV5-5; size: -; J: TRBJ1-3; DNA: TGTGCCAGCAGCTTGGAACCAGTCTCTGGAAACACCATATATTTT; CDR3: CASSLEPVSGNTIYF
length: 13; D: TRBD2; V: TRBV10-2; size: -; J: TRBJ2-3; DNA: TGCGCCACCGGGGGAGGGTTTGGAAATACGCAGTATTTT; CDR3: CATGGGFGNTQYF